Below, 5 T cell receptor beta chains from the same sample are listed, as sequenced in a study of T cell repertoires in cytomegalovirus infection. TCRdb reanalysed the reads using MiXCR and keeps one entry per CDR3 protein. Of 310,000 or so distinct CDR3 sequences detected, about 25% appear once; the ten largest clones hold around 13%. The specimen sequenced was PBMCs. Every receptor here comes from a human donor in good health (CMV status not recorded). Some clones in this sample may be carry-over from other donors' samples.

This clonotype was counted many times. One end of the junction does not line up with germline, which may come from a read error. V and J are TRBV28 and TRBJ2-7; 10 nucleotides match TRBD1. CDR1 and CDR2 from the germline V gene are MDHEN and SYDVKM. This CDR3 is built from 14 residues. This CDR3 reads CSSSPRQGAREQYF. CDR3 in DNA: TGTTCCAGCAGCCCGCGACAGGGGGCGAGGGAGCAGTACTTC.

For this clonotype: Since a much larger clone is just one base distant, this may be a read error. The chain links TRBV27 to TRBJ1-6; maybe TRBD1 (5 bases). From germline, CDR1 is MNHEY and CDR2 SMNVEV (reference sequence). V was shortened by 1 base and J by 8 bases, with 6 bases between the two germline ends. CDR3 length equals 13 residues. The CDR3 loop reads CASSLWGDSPLHF. The DNA for the CDR3 is TGTGCCAGCAGTTTATGGGGGGATTCACCCCTCCACTTT.

At least ten counts were recorded for this clonotype. The V gene is TRBV7-2, the J gene TRBJ1-5; D is unresolved. V dropped 0 bases and J dropped 4 bases, with 4 bases sitting between them. This CDR3 has 13 amino acids. Germline CDR1 and CDR2: SGHTA and FQGNSA. Here the CDR3 reads CASSLAWNQPQHF. The CDR3 DNA sequence: TGTGCCAGCAGCTTAGCCTGGAATCAGCCCCAGCATTTT. Full variable domain (remainder filled in from reference TRBV7-2 and TRBJ1-5): GAGVSQSPSNKVTEKGKDVELRCDPISGHTALYWYRQSLGQGLEFLIYFQGNSAPDKSGLPSDRFSAERTGGSVSTLTIQRTQQEDSAVYLCASSLAWNQPQHFGDGTRLSIL.

V and J are TRBV30 and TRBJ2-4; perhaps TRBD1 as D (7 bases). V lost 0 bases and J lost 8, with 17 bases in between. The CDR3 length is 15 residues. Germline V gene lookup returns CDR1 GTSNPN and CDR2 SVGIG (reference sequence). In DNA, the CDR3 is TGTGCCTGGAGTGTACTTCTGGGCAGGGGGGACATTCAGTACTTC. Protein sequence: CAWSVLLGRGDIQYF.

The chain joins TRBV19 to TRBJ1-2; 7 bases fit TRBD1. Germline loops: CDR1 LNHDA, CDR2 SQIVND (reference sequence). This CDR3 comprises 14 residues. With 5 bases clipped from V and 3 bases from J, the junction kept 6 bases outside the gene matches. The CDR3, as DNA: TGTGCCAGTAGTCCCGACAGGGTCGACTATGGCTACACCTTC. This sequence encodes CASSPDRVDYGYTF.